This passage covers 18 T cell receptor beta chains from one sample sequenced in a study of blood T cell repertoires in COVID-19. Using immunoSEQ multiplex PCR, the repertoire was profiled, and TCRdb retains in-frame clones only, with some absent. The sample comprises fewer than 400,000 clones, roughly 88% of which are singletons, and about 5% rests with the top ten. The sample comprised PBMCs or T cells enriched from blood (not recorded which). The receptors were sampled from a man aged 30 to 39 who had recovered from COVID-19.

Here the CDR3 DNA reads TGCGCCAGCAGACCCCTAGTAGCGGGGGGTCCGAACACCGGGGAGCTGTTTTTT. As protein: CASRPLVAGGPNTGELFF. The V and J genes are TRBV4-1 and TRBJ2-2; 10 nucleotides agree with TRBD2. This CDR3 has 18 amino acids. The germline CDR1 and CDR2 sequences are MGHRA and YSYEKL. Unmatched junction bases numbered 10, after V lost 6 bases and J lost 0 bases.

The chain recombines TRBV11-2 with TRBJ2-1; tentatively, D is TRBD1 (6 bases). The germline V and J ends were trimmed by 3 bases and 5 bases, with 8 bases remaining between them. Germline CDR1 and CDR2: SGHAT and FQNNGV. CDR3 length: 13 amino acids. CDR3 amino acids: CASSFGQNNEQFF. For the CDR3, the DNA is TGTGCCAGCAGCTTCGGACAGAACAATGAGCAGTTCTTC.

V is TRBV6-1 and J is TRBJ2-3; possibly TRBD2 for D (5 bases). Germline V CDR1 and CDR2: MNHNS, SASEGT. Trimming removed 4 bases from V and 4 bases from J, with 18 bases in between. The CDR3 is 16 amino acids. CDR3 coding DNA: TGTGCCAGCAGTGTTTTAACAAGGAGGTATGCAGATACGCAGTATTTT. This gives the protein CASSVLTRRYADTQYF.

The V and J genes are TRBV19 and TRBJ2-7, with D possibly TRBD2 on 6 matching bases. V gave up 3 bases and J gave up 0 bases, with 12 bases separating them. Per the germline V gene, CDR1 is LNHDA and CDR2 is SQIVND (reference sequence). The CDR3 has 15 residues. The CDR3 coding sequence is TGTGCCAGTAGTATTGGTGGAGGGGTCTCCTACGAGCAGTACTTC. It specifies CASSIGGGVSYEQYF.

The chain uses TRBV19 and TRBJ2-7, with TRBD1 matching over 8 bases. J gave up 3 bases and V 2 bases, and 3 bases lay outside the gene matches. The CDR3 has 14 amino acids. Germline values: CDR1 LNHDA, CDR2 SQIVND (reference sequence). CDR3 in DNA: TGTGCCAGTAGTATAAAGACAGGGGTCTACGAGCAGTACTTC. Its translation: CASSIKTGVYEQYF.

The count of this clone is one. The CDR3 loop is CASSMDGYGYTF. The DNA for the CDR3 is TGTGCCAGCAGCATGGACGGTTACGGCTACACCTTC. The chain links TRBV5-4 to TRBJ1-2; no clear D gene. Germline V gene data show CDR1 as SGHNT and CDR2 as YYREEE (reference sequence). There are 12 residues in the CDR3. Deletions cut 4 bases from V and 8 bases from J, with 12 bases between.

In DNA form, the CDR3 reads TGTGCCAGCAGCTTAGGGGCCCCTGTGATCGAAAAACTGTTTTTT. Encoded protein: CASSLGAPVIEKLFF. This chain links TRBV7-2 with TRBJ1-4, with unresolved D. Germline V CDR1 and CDR2: SGHTA, FQGNSA. The CDR3 contains 15 residues. The ends were cut back, 1 base at V and 8 bases at J, with 14 bases in the middle. Looking up the rest from reference TRBV7-2 and TRBJ1-4 gives the full variable domain: GAGVSQSPSNKVTEKGKDVELRCDPISGHTALYWYRQSLGQGLEFLIYFQGNSAPDKSGLPSDRFSAERTGGSVSTLTIQRTQQEDSAVYLCASSLGAPVIEKLFFGSGTQLSVL.

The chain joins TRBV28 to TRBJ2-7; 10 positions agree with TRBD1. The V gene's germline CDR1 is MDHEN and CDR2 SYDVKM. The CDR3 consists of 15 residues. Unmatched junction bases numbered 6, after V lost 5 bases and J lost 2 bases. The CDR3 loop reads CASSPPTGGPYEQYF. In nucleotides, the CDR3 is TGTGCCAGCAGTCCGCCGACAGGGGGCCCCTACGAGCAGTACTTC.

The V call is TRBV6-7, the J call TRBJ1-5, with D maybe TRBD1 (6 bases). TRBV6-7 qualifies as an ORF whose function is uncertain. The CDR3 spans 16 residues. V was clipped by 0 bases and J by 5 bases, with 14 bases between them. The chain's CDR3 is CASSYSSRGGHQPQHF. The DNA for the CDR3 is TGTGCCAGCAGTTACTCGAGTCGGGGGGGCCATCAGCCCCAGCATTTT.

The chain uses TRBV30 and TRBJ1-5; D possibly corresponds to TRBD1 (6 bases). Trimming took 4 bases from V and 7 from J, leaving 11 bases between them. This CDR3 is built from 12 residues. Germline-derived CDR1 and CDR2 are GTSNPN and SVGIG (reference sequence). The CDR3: CAWTGVGQPQHF. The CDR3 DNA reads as TGTGCCTGGACAGGGGTAGGGCAGCCCCAGCATTTT.

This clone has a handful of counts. The CDR3 reads CASTRTGGIHEQYF. In nucleotides, the CDR3 is TGTGCCAGCACCCGGACAGGGGGCATCCACGAGCAGTACTTC. The chain has TRBV2 and TRBJ2-7; 11 nucleotides line up with TRBD1. The CDR3 length is 14 residues. Unmatched junction bases numbered 7, after V lost 7 bases and J lost 5 bases. Germline V gene data show CDR1 as SNHLY and CDR2 as FYNNEI.

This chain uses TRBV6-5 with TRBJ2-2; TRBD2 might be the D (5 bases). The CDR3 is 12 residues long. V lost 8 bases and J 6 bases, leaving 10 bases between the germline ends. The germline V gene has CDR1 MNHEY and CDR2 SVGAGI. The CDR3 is CASAAGAGELFF. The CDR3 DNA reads TGTGCCAGCGCCGCCGGGGCCGGGGAGCTGTTTTTT.

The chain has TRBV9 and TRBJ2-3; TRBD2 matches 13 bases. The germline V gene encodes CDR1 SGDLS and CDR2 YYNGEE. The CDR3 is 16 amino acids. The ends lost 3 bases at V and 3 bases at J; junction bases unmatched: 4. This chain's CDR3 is CASSAGGLAGTDTQYF. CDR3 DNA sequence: TGTGCCAGCAGCGCTGGGGGACTAGCGGGGACAGATACGCAGTATTTT.

DNA for the CDR3: TGTGCCAGCAGCCTAGGGACAGGGGGCCGGAATAATGAAAAACTGTTTTTT. Translated, it gives CASSLGTGGRNNEKLFF. The chain links TRBV27 to TRBJ1-4; 12 bases line up with TRBD1. This CDR3 contains 17 residues. After removal of 6 bases from V and 4 bases from J, the junction contained 9 bases not matched to a gene. Looked up from germline, CDR1 is MNHEY and CDR2 is SMNVEV (reference sequence).

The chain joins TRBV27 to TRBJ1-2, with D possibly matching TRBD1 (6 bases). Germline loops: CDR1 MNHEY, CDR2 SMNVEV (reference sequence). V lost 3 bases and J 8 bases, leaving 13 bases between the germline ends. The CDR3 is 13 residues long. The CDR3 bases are TGTGCCAGCAGTTTTGGGGGCAGCGCCGGCTACACCTTC. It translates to CASSFGGSAGYTF.

The CDR3 sequence: CASRVDRGPNQPQHF. In DNA, the CDR3 is TGTGCCAGCAGAGTAGACAGGGGCCCCAATCAGCCCCAGCATTTT. V usage is TRBV6-5 and J usage is TRBJ1-5; 8 bases agree with TRBD1. The CDR3 length is 15 residues. Germline values: CDR1 MNHEY, CDR2 SVGAGI. Germline trimming cut 6 bases from V and 3 bases from J; bases unmatched to any gene: 7.

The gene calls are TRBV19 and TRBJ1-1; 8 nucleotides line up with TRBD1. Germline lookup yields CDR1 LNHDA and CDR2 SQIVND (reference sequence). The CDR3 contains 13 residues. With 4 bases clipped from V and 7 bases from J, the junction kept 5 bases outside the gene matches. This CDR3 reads CASSTDRGGEAFF. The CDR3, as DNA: TGTGCCAGTAGTACCGACAGGGGAGGTGAAGCTTTCTTT.

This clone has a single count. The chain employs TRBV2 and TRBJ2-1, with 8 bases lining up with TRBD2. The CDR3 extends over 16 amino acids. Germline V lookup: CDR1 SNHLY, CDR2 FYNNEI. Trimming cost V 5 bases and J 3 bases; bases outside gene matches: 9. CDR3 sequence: CASSPSGGRNYNEQFF. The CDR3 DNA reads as TGTGCCAGCAGTCCCTCGGGGGGGCGAAACTACAATGAGCAGTTCTTC.